A selection of T cell receptor beta chains follows, all from one sample in a study of early T cells in non-severe SARS-CoV-2 infection. TCRdb re-derived calls from the 5' RACE reads in MiXCR, one entry per CDR3 protein. The sample lists more than 20,000 distinct CDR3 sequences, roughly 4% seen once, with roughly 1.5% in the top ten. What was sequenced was whole blood. The receptors derive from an adult who was a healthcare worker with PCR-confirmed SARS-CoV-2 infection or an uninfected control (not recorded which). The CDR3 runs from the conserved cysteine through the conserved F or W. The D gene is left open where the match is weak.

j_gene,v_gene,d_gene,CDR3aa
TRBJ1-2,TRBV9,NA,CASSVGVRTLDNYGYTF
TRBJ2-7,TRBV2,NA,CASSLGRAAYEQYF
TRBJ1-4,TRBV28,NA,CASRPPQNEKLFF
TRBJ2-7,TRBV6-5,TRBD2,CASSYSGGSGEQYF
TRBJ1-1,TRBV5-1,NA,CASSYRGQPNTEAFF
TRBJ1-5,TRBV12-3/TRBV12-4,TRBD1,CASRLDRGRVNNQPQHF
TRBJ2-4,TRBV9,TRBD2,CASNAGGGYIQYF
TRBJ2-1,TRBV11-2,NA,CASSFRTRYNEQFF
TRBJ1-6,TRBV20-1,NA,CSAEGDYNSPLHF
TRBJ2-7,TRBV7-7,TRBD1,CASSRGQGGYEQYF
TRBJ1-2,TRBV19,TRBD1,CASRGGQVAFYGYTF
TRBJ2-3,TRBV9,NA,CASSVGGADGTQYF
TRBJ1-1,TRBV4-2,NA,CASSQDAGQLNTEAFF
TRBJ2-1,TRBV5-8,TRBD2,CASSFRSQLAGGTDEQFF